The clone carrying this T cell receptor (beta chain) appeared a single time. Its cognate antigen is unknown. Mismatch with germline at one junction end may stem from a read error. Germline loops: CDR1 SNHLY, CDR2 FYNNEI. The CDR3 consists of 12 residues. Peripheral blood CD8+ and CD4+ T cells were profiled by TCR beta sequencing. In the multiple sclerosis control group, patients were treatment-naive and had stable or active relapsing-remitting disease. Reverse transcription of about 0.45 to 1 ug RNA was performed with random hexamers. The TCR beta CDR3 was amplified by immunoSEQ multiplex PCR across 54 Vbeta, 13 Jbeta. TCRdb re-called the immunoSEQ multiplex PCR reads through MiXCR, storing one row per CDR3 protein. Among about 200,000 distinct CDR3 sequences listed, 95% were seen once. This specimen comes from a study of CD8 T cells in Susac syndrome. Findings and limits, study-wide: TCR sequencing and HLA analysis covered a relatively small number of individuals.

The sequence was collected from a human donor with multiple sclerosis. Sequencing was carried out using CD4+ T cells from PBMCs. V gene TRBV2 combines with J gene TRBJ1-1; D is ambiguous. The CDR3 sequence: CASRDYIPGILF. CDR3 nucleotide sequence: TGTGCCAGCAGAGATTACATACCCGGGATACTTTTT. The full variable domain, in which reference TRBV2 and TRBJ1-1 provide the parts outside the CDR3, is EPEVTQTPSHQVTQMGQEVILRCVPISNHLYFYWYRQILGQKVEFLVSFYNNEISEKSEIFDDQFSVERPDGSNFTLKIRSTKLEDSAMYFCASRDYIPGILFGQGTRLTVV.